This T cell receptor beta chain came from a study of blood T cell repertoires in COVID-19. Study-level information: Collection of acute and convalescent COVID-19 samples took place in the United States, Italy and Spain.

Sequencing used immunoSEQ multiplex PCR; TCRdb keeps in-frame clones, though not all of them. The sample has 100,000 to 150,000 clones, about 83% seen once. The sample taken for sequencing was peripheral blood. This receptor was identified in a man in his sixties with acute or convalescent COVID-19.

The CDR3 protein is CASSPTLPAGTSGTYEQYF. The CDR3 DNA is TGTGCCAGCTCACCCACTCTCCCAGCCGGGACTAGCGGAACCTACGAGCAGTACTTC. V is TRBV18 and J is TRBJ2-7, with 11 bases that match TRBD2. V shed 3 bases, J shed 2 bases, and the junction held 15 bases outside the gene matches. The V gene's germline CDR1 is KGHSH and CDR2 LQKENI. The CDR3 is 19 residues long.